These T cell receptor beta chains were read from a single sample in a study of CD8 T cells in ankylosing spondylitis. Using its own MiXCR run on the 5' RACE reads, TCRdb lists one record per CDR3 protein. This table has approximately 130,000 distinct CDR3 sequences, roughly 11% appearing once. Specimen: blood, either unsorted or a sorted T cell fraction (not recorded which). The receptors shown here come from a female donor with ankylosing spondylitis or in good health (not recorded which). Each CDR3 is given with its conserved first and last residue. The order of the fields is clone size, J gene, V gene, D gene, CDR3 protein, CDR3 DNA. The D gene is left open where the match is weak. Where a row states a size, it is once, few, many or the class of an expanded clone; other rows omit it.

many,TRBJ2-2,TRBV24-1,-,CATRQDGELFF,TGTGCCACCCGACAGGACGGGGAGCTGTTTTTT
many,TRBJ2-5,TRBV28,-,CASRKGLIETQYF,TGTGCCAGCAGGAAAGGATTGATTGAGACCCAGTACTTC
-,TRBJ2-3,TRBV20-1,TRBD2,CSATRAQREGLDTQYF,TGCAGTGCCACTAGGGCGCAGCGGGAGGGCCTAGATACGCAGTATTTT
few,TRBJ2-1,TRBV20-1,TRBD2,CSATALAGTIIEQFF,TGCAGTGCTACAGCACTAGCGGGTACGATAATTGAGCAGTTCTTC
few,TRBJ1-2,TRBV6-5,-,CASSYGTNEYGYTF,TGTGCCAGCAGTTACGGTACCAACGAATATGGCTACACCTTC
many,TRBJ2-3,TRBV20-1,-,CSALLGESTDTQYF,TGCAGTGCCCTCCTAGGGGAAAGCACAGATACGCAGTATTTT
-,TRBJ2-7,TRBV10-3,-,CAIRSRDLAHEQYF,TGTGCCATCCGGTCCCGGGACCTCGCCCACGAGCAGTACTTC
once,TRBJ2-5,TRBV12-3/TRBV12-4,-,CASSLGILGQETQYF,TGTGCCAGCAGTTTAGGGATTCTCGGGCAAGAGACCCAGTACTTC
many,TRBJ2-7,TRBV4-2,-,CASSQGLRLGGSYEQYF,TGTGCCAGCAGCCAAGGCCTTCGACTAGGAGGCTCCTACGAGCAGTACTTC
many,TRBJ2-3,TRBV20-1,TRBD2,CSARDAWGGGAADTQYF,TGCAGTGCTAGAGATGCCTGGGGCGGGGGGGCAGCAGATACGCAGTATTTT
many,TRBJ1-6,TRBV29-1,-,CSVQDGGNSPLHF,TGCAGCGTCCAGGACGGGGGGAATTCACCCCTCCACTTT
-,TRBJ2-3,TRBV12-3/TRBV12-4,-,CASSRDRGADTQYF,TGTGCCAGCAGCAGAGACCGAGGCGCAGATACGCAGTATTTT
few,TRBJ1-1,TRBV6-6,-,CASWGITEAFF,TGTGCCAGCTGGGGGATCACTGAAGCTTTCTTT
many,TRBJ2-1,TRBV10-3,TRBD2,CAISGRLAGKGEQFF,TGTGCCATCAGTGGACGGCTAGCGGGAAAGGGTGAGCAGTTCTTC
once,TRBJ1-1,TRBV7-9,-,CASSPRGGEDTEAFF,TGTGCCAGCAGCCCCCGAGGGGGTGAAGACACTGAAGCTTTCTTT
many,TRBJ2-5,TRBV3-1,TRBD2,CASSQGPTAGGEETQYF,TGTGCCAGCAGCCAAGGGCCCACAGCGGGGGGAGAAGAGACCCAGTACTTC
few,TRBJ2-1,TRBV18,TRBD1,CASSPSYTGDEQFF,TGTGCCAGCTCACCCTCCTATACAGGGGATGAGCAGTTCTTC
many,TRBJ2-2,TRBV5-1,TRBD2,CASIGLAGNTGELFF,TGCGCCAGCATCGGACTAGCGGGGAACACCGGGGAGCTGTTTTTT
many,TRBJ2-2,TRBV3-1,TRBD1,CASSLPGQTTGELFF,TGTGCCAGCAGCCTCCCGGGACAGACGACCGGGGAGCTGTTTTTT
few,TRBJ1-1,TRBV6-2/TRBV6-3,-,CASSYEGSRAEAFF,TGTGCCAGCAGTTACGAGGGGTCGAGGGCTGAAGCTTTCTTT
many,TRBJ1-1,TRBV5-1,TRBD1,CASSGQQGGIGEAFF,TGCGCCAGCAGCGGACAACAGGGGGGTATTGGTGAAGCTTTCTTT
many,TRBJ2-1,TRBV20-1,-,CSARVRAGEQFF,TGCAGTGCTAGAGTCCGCGCGGGTGAGCAGTTCTTC
many,TRBJ1-1,TRBV9,TRBD1,CASSFRDRFPNTEAFF,TGTGCCAGCAGCTTTCGGGACAGGTTCCCGAACACTGAAGCTTTCTTT
many,TRBJ2-4,TRBV5-1,-,CASSLLPGNGNIQYF,TGCGCCAGCAGCTTGCTGCCAGGAAATGGAAACATTCAGTACTTC
few,TRBJ2-1,TRBV20-1,-,CSARGRAETIYNEQFF,TGCAGTGCTAGAGGTCGCGCGGAGACCATCTACAATGAGCAGTTCTTC
many,TRBJ1-2,TRBV7-9,TRBD1,CASSPGTGDYGYTF,TGTGCCAGCAGCCCCGGGACAGGAGATTATGGCTACACCTTC
many,TRBJ1-1,TRBV18,-,CASSPREGGTEAFF,TGTGCCAGCTCACCACGGGAGGGAGGCACTGAAGCTTTCTTT
many,TRBJ2-1,TRBV7-2,TRBD2,CASSPLAGRQFF,TGTGCCAGCAGCCCACTAGCGGGGAGGCAGTTCTTC
many,TRBJ2-1,TRBV7-2,TRBD2,CARRTSGGTYNEQFF,TGTGCCAGGAGGACTAGCGGGGGGACTTACAATGAGCAGTTCTTC
few,TRBJ2-5,TRBV28,-,CASSPPRFQETQYF,TGTGCCAGCAGTCCACCCAGGTTCCAAGAGACCCAGTACTTC
many,TRBJ2-5,TRBV28,-,CASSSLSGTQETQYF,TGTGCCAGCAGCTCTCTGAGCGGCACTCAAGAGACCCAGTACTTC
-,TRBJ2-7,TRBV4-1,-,CASSQDGGTNHYEQYF,TGCGCCAGCAGCCAAGATGGGGGTACAAACCACTACGAGCAGTACTTC
few,TRBJ1-2,TRBV10-2,-,CASLDGNYGYTF,TGCGCCAGCCTGGACGGGAACTATGGCTACACCTTC
few,TRBJ1-3,TRBV12-3/TRBV12-4,-,CASRRLGGGNTIYF,TGTGCCAGCAGACGACTCGGCGGTGGAAACACCATATATTTT
many,TRBJ2-7,TRBV11-2,-,CASIQGPYEQYF,TGTGCCAGCATCCAAGGTCCCTACGAGCAGTACTTC
many,TRBJ2-7,TRBV5-1,-,CASSLQLAYEQYF,TGCGCCAGCAGCTTGCAGCTTGCCTACGAGCAGTACTTC
many,TRBJ1-5,TRBV12-3/TRBV12-4,-,CASQGHLYSNQPQHF,TGTGCCAGCCAGGGACACCTATATAGCAATCAGCCCCAGCATTTT
many,TRBJ2-7,TRBV3-1,TRBD1,CASSQGSQGAYEQYF,TGTGCCAGCAGCCAAGGTTCGCAGGGGGCCTACGAGCAGTACTTC
many,TRBJ1-3,TRBV7-2,-,CASSPWTSSGNTIYF,TGTGCCAGCAGCCCGTGGACGAGCTCTGGAAACACCATATATTTT
many,TRBJ2-3,TRBV7-2,TRBD2,CASSPSSGGVEDTQYF,TGTGCCAGCAGCCCCTCTAGCGGGGGGGTAGAAGATACGCAGTATTTT
many,TRBJ1-5,TRBV20-1,-,CSAAPVGSNQPQHF,TGCAGTGCCGCCCCAGTTGGGAGCAATCAGCCCCAGCATTTT
many,TRBJ2-3,TRBV7-7,-,CASSLGPGKLTDTQYF,TGTGCCAGCAGCTTAGGGCCGGGGAAACTCACAGATACGCAGTATTTT
many,TRBJ2-3,TRBV28,TRBD2,CASSLHYGLAVSTDTQYF,TGTGCCAGCAGTTTACACTATGGACTAGCGGTGAGCACAGATACGCAGTATTTT
many,TRBJ2-1,TRBV10-3,TRBD2,CAISDGTSGRINEQFF,TGTGCCATCAGTGATGGGACTAGCGGGAGAATCAATGAGCAGTTCTTC
-,TRBJ2-1,TRBV20-1,-,CSASDLEQFF,TGCAGTGCTAGTGATCTTGAGCAGTTCTTC
many,TRBJ2-3,TRBV20-1,-,CSGEGTDTQYF,TGCAGTGGGGAGGGCACAGATACGCAGTATTTT
-,TRBJ2-4,TRBV2,-,CASRDLTGPYKNIQYF,TGTGCCAGCAGGGACCTTACAGGCCCTTACAAAAACATTCAGTACTTC
many,TRBJ2-1,TRBV6-2/TRBV6-3,TRBD2,CASASGISYNEQFF,TGTGCCAGCGCGAGCGGGATCTCCTACAATGAGCAGTTCTTC
many,TRBJ2-3,TRBV7-2,-,CASSPSERLRDTQYF,TGTGCCAGCAGCCCCTCGGAGCGGTTGAGAGATACGCAGTATTTT
many,TRBJ1-4,TRBV12-3/TRBV12-4,-,CASSSIGRSEKLFF,TGTGCCAGCAGTTCGATAGGGAGGAGTGAAAAACTGTTTTTT
-,TRBJ1-1,TRBV6-2/TRBV6-3,-,CASSKGGLNTEAFF,TGTGCCAGCAGTAAGGGGGGCTTGAACACTGAAGCTTTCTTT
many,TRBJ1-4,TRBV2,TRBD1,CASMGQGAFGGKLFF,TGTGCCAGCATGGGACAGGGGGCGTTCGGGGGAAAACTGTTTTTT